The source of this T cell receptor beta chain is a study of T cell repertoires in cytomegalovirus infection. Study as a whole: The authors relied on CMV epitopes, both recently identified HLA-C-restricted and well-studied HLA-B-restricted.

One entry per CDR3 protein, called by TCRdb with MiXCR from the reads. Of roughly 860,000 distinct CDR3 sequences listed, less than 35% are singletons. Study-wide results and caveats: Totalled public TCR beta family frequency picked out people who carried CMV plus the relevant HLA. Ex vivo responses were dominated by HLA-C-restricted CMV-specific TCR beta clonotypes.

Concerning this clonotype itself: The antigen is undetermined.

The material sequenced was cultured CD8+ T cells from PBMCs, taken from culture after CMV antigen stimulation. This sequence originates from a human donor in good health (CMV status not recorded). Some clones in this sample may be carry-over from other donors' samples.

The CDR3 loop reads CASSIGLQVPNEQFF. CDR3 coding DNA: TGTGCCAGTAGTATAGGCCTACAGGTCCCCAATGAGCAGTTCTTC. This sequence joins TRBV19 and TRBJ2-1; tentative D call: TRBD1 (5 bases). The CDR3 has 15 residues. Germline loops: CDR1 LNHDA, CDR2 SQIVND (reference sequence). V was clipped by 1 base and J by 6 bases, with 13 bases between them.